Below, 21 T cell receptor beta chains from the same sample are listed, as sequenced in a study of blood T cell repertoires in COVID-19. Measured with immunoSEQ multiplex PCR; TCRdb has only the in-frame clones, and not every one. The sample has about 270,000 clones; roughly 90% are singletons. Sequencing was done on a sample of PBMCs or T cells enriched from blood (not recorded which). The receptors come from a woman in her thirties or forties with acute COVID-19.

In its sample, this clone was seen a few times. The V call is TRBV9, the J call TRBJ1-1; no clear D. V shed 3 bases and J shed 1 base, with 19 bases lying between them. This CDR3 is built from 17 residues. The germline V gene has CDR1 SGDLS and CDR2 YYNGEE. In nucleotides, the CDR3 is TGTGCCAGCAGCGCTGCCGGTCCCTCATTCCAGAACACTGAAGCTTTCTTT. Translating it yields CASSAAGPSFQNTEAFF. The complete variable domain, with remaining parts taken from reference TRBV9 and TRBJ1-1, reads DSGVTQTPKHLITATGQRVTLRCSPRSGDLSVYWYQQSLDQGLQFLIQYYNGEERAKGNILERFSAQQFPDLHSELNLSSLELGDSALYFCASSAAGPSFQNTEAFFGQGTRLTVV.

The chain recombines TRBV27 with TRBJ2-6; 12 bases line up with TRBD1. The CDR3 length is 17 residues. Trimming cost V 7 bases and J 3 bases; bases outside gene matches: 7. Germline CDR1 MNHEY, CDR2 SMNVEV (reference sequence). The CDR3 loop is CASTKGQGAIGANVLTF. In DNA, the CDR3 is TGTGCCAGCACCAAGGGACAGGGGGCTATTGGGGCCAACGTCCTGACTTTC.

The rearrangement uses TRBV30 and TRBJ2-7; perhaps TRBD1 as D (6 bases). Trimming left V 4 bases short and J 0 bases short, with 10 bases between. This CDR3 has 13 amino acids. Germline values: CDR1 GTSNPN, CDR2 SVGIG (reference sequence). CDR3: CAWNRGGSYEQYF. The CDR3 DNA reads TGTGCCTGGAACCGAGGGGGCTCCTACGAGCAGTACTTC.

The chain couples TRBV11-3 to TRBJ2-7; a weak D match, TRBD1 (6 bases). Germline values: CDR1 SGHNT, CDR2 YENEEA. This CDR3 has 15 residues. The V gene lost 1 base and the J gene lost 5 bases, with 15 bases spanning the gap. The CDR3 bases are TGTGCCAGCAGCTTAGCCGCCAGGGGTGGCGACGAGCAGTACTTC. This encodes CASSLAARGGDEQYF.

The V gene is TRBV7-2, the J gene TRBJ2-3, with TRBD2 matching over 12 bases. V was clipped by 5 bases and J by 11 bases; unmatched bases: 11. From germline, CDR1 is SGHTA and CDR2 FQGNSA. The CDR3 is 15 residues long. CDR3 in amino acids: CASSLSRTSGKEQYF. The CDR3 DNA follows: TGTGCCAGCAGCCTAAGCCGGACTAGCGGGAAGGAGCAGTATTTT.

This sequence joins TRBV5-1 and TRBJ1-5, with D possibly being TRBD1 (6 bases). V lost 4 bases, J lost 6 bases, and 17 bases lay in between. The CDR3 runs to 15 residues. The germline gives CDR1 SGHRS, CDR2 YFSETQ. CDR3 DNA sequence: TGCGCCAGCAGCAAAGATCCGGGACACTCTCAGCCCCAGCATTTT. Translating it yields CASSKDPGHSQPQHF.

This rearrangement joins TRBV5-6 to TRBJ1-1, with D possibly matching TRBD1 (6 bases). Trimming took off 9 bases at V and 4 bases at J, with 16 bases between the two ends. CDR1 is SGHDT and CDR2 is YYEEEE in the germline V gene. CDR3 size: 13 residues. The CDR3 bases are TGTGCCACCAAGAACATACAGGGCACTGAAGCTTTCTTT. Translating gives CATKNIQGTEAFF.

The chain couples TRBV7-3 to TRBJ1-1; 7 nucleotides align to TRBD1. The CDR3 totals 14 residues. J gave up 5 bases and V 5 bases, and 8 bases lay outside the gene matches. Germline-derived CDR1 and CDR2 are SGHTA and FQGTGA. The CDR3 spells CASSQGGARTEAFF. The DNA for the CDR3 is TGTGCCAGCAGCCAAGGGGGCGCGAGGACTGAAGCTTTCTTT.

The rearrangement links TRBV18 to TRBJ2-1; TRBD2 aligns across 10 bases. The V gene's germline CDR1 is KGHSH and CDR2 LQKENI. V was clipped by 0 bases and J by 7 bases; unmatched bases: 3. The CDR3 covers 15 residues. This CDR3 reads CASSPPAGGPNEQFF. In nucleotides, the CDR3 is TGTGCCAGCTCACCACCAGCGGGAGGGCCGAATGAGCAGTTCTTC.

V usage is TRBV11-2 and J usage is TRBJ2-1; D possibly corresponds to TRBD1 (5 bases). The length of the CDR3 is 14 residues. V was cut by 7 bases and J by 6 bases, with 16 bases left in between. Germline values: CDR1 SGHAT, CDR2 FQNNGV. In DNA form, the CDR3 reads TGTGCCAGCACCCAAGCAGGGAATGGCAATGAGCAGTTCTTC. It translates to CASTQAGNGNEQFF.

The CDR3 region has the DNA TGTGCCAGCAGTCCGACGCTAGCGGGAGTCACCGGGGAGCTGTTTTTT. Translated, it gives CASSPTLAGVTGELFF. This chain connects TRBV28 to TRBJ2-2; 10 positions match TRBD2. Germline values: CDR1 MDHEN, CDR2 SYDVKM. The CDR3 sequence is 16 residues long. V shed 5 bases and J 4 bases; nucleotides not matched to a gene: 7.

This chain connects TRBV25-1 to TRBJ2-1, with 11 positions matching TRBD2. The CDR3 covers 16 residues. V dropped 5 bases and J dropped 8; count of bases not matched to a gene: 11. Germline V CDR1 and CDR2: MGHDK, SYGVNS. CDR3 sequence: CASSPPGTSGSHEQFF. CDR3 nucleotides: TGTGCCAGCAGTCCCCCCGGGACTAGCGGTTCCCATGAGCAGTTCTTC.

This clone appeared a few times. The CDR3 spells CASSRGSSGQGGTEAFF. The CDR3 coding sequence is TGTGCCAGCAGCCGAGGATCCTCGGGACAGGGTGGCACTGAAGCTTTCTTT. The V gene is TRBV3-1 (or the pseudogene TRBV3-2), the J gene TRBJ1-1; 9 bases align to TRBD1. Germline values: CDR1 LGHDT, CDR2 YNNKEL (reference sequence). V gave up 4 bases and J gave up 4 bases; unmatched junction bases: 13. This CDR3 is 17 amino acids long.

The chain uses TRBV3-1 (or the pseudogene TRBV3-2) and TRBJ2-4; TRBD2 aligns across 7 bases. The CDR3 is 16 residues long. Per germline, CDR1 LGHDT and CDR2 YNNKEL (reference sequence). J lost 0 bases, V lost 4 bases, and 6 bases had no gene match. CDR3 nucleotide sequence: TGTGCCAGCAGCCCCGGGGAGGGTGCAGCCAAAAACATTCAGTACTTC. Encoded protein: CASSPGEGAAKNIQYF.

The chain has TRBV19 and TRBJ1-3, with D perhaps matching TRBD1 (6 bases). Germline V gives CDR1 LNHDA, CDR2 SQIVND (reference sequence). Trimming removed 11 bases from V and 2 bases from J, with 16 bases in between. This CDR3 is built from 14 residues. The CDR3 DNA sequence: TGTGCCTGCAGGGGTGACAGACCTGGAAACACCATATATTTT. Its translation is CACRGDRPGNTIYF.

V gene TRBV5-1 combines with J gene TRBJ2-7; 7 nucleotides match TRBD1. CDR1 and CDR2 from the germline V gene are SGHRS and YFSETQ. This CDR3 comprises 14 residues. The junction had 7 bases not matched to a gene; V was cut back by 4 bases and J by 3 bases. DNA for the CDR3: TGCGCCAGCAGCCGGCCAGGGGGTAGCTACGAGCAGTACTTC. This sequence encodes CASSRPGGSYEQYF.

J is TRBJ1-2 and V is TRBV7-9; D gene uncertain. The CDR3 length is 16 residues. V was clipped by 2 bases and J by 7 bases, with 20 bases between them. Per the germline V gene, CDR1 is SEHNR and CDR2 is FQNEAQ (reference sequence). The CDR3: CASSLISPGVSIGYTF. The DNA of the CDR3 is TGTGCCAGCAGCTTAATATCCCCCGGGGTTTCGATTGGCTACACCTTC. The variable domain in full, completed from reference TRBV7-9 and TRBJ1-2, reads DTGVSQNPRHKITKRGQNVTFRCDPISEHNRLYWYRQTLGQGPEFLTYFQNEAQLEKSRLLSDRFSAERPKGSFSTLEIQRTEQGDSAMYLCASSLISPGVSIGYTFGSGTRLTVV.

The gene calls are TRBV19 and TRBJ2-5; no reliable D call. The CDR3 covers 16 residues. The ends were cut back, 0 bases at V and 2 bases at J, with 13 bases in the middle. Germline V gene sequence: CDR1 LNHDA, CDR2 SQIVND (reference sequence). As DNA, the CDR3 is TGTGCCAGTAGTATAGATAGGTACAGCCTTCAAGAGACCCAGTACTTC. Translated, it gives CASSIDRYSLQETQYF.

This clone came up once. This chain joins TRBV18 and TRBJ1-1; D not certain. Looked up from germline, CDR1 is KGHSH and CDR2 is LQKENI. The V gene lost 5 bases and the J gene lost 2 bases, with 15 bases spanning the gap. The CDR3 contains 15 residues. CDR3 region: CASSLSRQTNTEAFF. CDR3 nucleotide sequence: TGTGCCAGCTCATTATCGCGGCAGACCAACACTGAAGCTTTCTTT.

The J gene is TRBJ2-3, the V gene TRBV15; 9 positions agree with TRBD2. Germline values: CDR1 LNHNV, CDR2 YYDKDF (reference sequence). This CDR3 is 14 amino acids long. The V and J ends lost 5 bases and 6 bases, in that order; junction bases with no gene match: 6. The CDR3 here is CATSAGGWRDTQYF. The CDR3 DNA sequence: TGTGCCACCAGCGCGGGGGGGTGGAGGGATACGCAGTATTTT.

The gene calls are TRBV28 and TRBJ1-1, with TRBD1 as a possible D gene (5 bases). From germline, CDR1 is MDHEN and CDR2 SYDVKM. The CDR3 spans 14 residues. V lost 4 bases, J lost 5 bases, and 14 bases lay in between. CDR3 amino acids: CASSSPGGGTEAFF. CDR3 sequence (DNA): TGTGCCAGCAGTTCTCCGGGGGGAGGGACTGAAGCTTTCTTT.